This TCR beta chain derives from a study of post-analysis software for immune sequencing data (dated by TCRdb to about 2015). Context from the whole study: The recorded disease courses included relapsing-remitting, secondary progressive and progressive-relapsing multiple sclerosis, and some patients had no subtype annotation. The multiple sclerosis patient repertoires were compared with ten to eleven previously published healthy control repertoires from donors aged roughly 6 to 27 years. A subset of samples was prepared in parallel using single-end sample barcoding, then pooled and co-amplified after Illumina adapter ligation. The research as a whole found: Significantly lower normalized Chao1 diversity was found in multiple sclerosis patients than in controls, suggesting substantial peripheral T-cell clonal expansion. The control group was slightly older than the multiple sclerosis patient group. Direct clustering with F measure showed strong co-clustering of samples prepared in the same batch, prompting a batch-effect correction.

This clonotype was seen ten or more times. Its target antigen remains unknown. Base qualities are not at hand, and no much larger clone is one base apart. The library relied on PCR. TCRdb names Illumina HiSeq 2500 as the instrument used. To reduce PCR and sequencing biases, unique molecular identifiers were built into the TCR beta cDNA libraries. Roughly 500,000 cDNA molecules were obtained for every 1 to 10 million input T cells, so each molecule roughly corresponded to one T cell. Patient libraries were prepared and sequenced with the same protocol used for the earlier healthy control dataset. Within a given batch, samples were prepared together, multiplexed and sequenced on the same HiSeq lane. As for how the authors treated the data: Raw barcoded reads were processed with MIGEC, and single-read molecular identifier groups were discarded before consensus assembly and CDR3 extraction. Clonotype tables were post-analysed with VDJtools, and diversity was normalized by down-sampling all datasets to the smallest sample size. In repertoire overlap clustering, CDR3 amino acid sequences, but not nucleotide sequences, were matched to correct batch-related cross-sample contamination. TCRdb took the public reads, trimmed them with fastp at Q25, ran MiXCR for clone calling and kept in-frame beta chains. A single entry per CDR3 protein holds the most common genes and DNA from its merged rows. TCRdb assigned the V and J calls; the authors' analysis was not used. The sample table contains 250,000 to 300,000 distinct CDR3 sequences; only one count was recorded for 36% of them. Under 5.5% of the sample rests with the top ten.

To demonstrate the VDJtools post-analysis software, TCR beta repertoires were profiled from the peripheral blood of about 13 young patients with multiple sclerosis. The multiple sclerosis patients were children and adolescents ranging in age from roughly 6 to 15 years. The sequenced material came from blood. The clonotype originates from a girl between 10 and 17 years old with multiple sclerosis.

The CDR3 corresponds to CASSLGTEETQYF. In nucleotides, the sequence is TGCGCCAGCAGCTTGGGGACAGAAGAGACCCAGTACTTC. This sequence uses TRBV5-1 and TRBJ2-5; the D segment could be TRBD1, given 6 matching bases. CDR1 and CDR2, looked up from the germline V gene, are SGHRS and YFSETQ. V loses 0 bases of germline sequence and J loses 3 bases, and the interval between the two ends is 6 bases. From cysteine to phenylalanine, the CDR3 is 13 amino acids long. Only CDR3 DNA is held: 39 bases, read in frame from base 1.